This T cell receptor (beta chain) comes out of a study of somatic mutations in cytotoxic T cells in rheumatoid arthritis. In the study overall: Several of the V beta antibody-stained T-cell populations were flow-sorted at nearly 100% purity; V beta1+ cells were among them and were sequenced for TCRB. Study results and caveats: Among rheumatoid arthritis patients, TRBV07 appeared slightly underrepresented, and this finding was left without any adjustment for multiple comparisons.

CDR3 length: 17 residues. Germline V gene lookup returns CDR1 MGHDK and CDR2 SYGVNS. Trimming took 6 bases from V and 0 from J, leaving 15 bases between them. This clone was recorded once. Antigen: not known. Some clones are missing from TCRdb's copy, which holds only in-frame ones; the method was immunoSEQ multiplex PCR. The sample contains 25,000 to 30,000 clones, about 81% of which appear only once. Specimen: CD8+ T cells sorted from blood. This clonotype was obtained from a man aged 45-65 years in good health. The chain carries TRBV25-1 and TRBJ2-6; D ambiguous. For the CDR3, the DNA is TGTGCCAGCAGCCCCCCGCAAGACCTCTCTGGGGCCAACGTCCTGACTTTC. Encoded protein: CASSPPQDLSGANVLTF.